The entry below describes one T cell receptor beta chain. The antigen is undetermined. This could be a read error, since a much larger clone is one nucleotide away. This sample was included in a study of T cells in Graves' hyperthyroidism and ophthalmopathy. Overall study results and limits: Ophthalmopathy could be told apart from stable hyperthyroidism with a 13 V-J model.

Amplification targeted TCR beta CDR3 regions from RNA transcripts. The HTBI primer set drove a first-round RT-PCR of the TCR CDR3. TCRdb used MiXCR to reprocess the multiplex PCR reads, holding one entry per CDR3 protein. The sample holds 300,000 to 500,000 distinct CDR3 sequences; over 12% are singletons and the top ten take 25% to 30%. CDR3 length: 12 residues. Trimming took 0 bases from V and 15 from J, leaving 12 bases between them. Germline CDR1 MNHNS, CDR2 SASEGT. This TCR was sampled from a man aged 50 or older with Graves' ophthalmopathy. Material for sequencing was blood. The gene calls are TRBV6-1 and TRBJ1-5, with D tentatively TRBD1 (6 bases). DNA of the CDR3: TGTGCCAGCAGTGAAGCCATCAGGGGCCGGCATTTT. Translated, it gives CASSEAIRGRHF.